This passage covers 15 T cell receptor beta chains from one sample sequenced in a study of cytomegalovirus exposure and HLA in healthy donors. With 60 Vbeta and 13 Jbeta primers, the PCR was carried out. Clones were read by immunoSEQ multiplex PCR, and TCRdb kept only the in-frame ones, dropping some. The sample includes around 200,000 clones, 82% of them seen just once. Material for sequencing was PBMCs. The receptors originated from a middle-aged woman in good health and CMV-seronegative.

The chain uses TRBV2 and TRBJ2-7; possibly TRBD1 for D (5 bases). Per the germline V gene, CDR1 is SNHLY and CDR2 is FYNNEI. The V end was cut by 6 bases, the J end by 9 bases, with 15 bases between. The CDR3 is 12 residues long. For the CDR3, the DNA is TGTGCCAGCAGCACAGGTGGCTGGGGGCAGTACTTC. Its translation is CASSTGGWGQYF.

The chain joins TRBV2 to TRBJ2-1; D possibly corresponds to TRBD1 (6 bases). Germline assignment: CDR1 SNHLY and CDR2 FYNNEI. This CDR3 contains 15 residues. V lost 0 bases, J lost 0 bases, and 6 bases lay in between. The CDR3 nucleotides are TGTGCCAGCAGTGAAGCAGGGGGCTCCTACAATGAGCAGTTCTTC. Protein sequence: CASSEAGGSYNEQFF.

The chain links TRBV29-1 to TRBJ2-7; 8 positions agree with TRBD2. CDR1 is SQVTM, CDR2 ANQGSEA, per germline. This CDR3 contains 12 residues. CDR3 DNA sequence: TGCAGTGTCAGCGGGAGTACCTACGAGCAGTACTTC. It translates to CSVSGSTYEQYF.

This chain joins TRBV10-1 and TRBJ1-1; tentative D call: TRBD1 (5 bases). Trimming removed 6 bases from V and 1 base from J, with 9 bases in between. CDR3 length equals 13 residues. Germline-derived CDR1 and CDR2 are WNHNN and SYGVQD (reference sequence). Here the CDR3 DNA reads TGCGCCAGCAGCAGGGCCACGAACACTGAAGCTTTCTTT. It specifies CASSRATNTEAFF.

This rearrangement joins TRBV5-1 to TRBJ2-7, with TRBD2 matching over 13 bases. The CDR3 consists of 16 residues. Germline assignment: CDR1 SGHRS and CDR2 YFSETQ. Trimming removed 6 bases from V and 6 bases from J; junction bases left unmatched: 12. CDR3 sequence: CASTGLAGSKAGEQYF. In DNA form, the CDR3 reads TGCGCCAGCACGGGACTAGCGGGATCAAAGGCCGGCGAGCAGTACTTC.

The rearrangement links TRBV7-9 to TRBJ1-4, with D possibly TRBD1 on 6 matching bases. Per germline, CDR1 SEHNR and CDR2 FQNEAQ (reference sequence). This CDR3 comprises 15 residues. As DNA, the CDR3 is TGTTCCACCAGCTTAGGTACAGGGCCTAATGAAAAACTGTTTTTT. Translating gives CSTSLGTGPNEKLFF.

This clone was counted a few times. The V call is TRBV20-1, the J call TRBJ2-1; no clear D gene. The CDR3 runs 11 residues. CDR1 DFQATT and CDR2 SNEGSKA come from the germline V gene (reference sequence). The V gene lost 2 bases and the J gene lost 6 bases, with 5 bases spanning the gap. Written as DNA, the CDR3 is TGCAGTGCTAGATTCGTCAATGAGCAGTTCTTC. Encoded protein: CSARFVNEQFF.

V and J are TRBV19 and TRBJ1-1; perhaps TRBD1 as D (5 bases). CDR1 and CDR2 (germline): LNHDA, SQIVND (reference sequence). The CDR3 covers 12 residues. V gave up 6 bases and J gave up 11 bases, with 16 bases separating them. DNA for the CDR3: TGTGCCAGTAGCCCAGGACCTAAGGGGGCTTTCTTT. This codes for CASSPGPKGAFF.

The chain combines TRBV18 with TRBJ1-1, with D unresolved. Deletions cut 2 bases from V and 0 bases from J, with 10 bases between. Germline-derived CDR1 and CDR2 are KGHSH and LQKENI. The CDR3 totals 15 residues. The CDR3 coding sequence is TGTGCCAGCTCACCAACCACGGCGGTGAACACTGAAGCTTTCTTT. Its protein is CASSPTTAVNTEAFF.

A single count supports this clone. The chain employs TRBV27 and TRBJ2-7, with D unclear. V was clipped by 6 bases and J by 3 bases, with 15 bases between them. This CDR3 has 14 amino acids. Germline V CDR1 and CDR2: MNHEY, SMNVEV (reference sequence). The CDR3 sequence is CASSPHRSYYEQYF. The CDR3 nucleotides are TGTGCCAGCAGCCCACATCGTTCTTACTACGAGCAGTACTTC.

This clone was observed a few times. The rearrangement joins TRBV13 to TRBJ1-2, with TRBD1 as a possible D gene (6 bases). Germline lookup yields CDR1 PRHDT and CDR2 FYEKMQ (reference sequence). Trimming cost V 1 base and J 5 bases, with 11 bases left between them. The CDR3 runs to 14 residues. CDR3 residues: CASSLDRAEYGYTF. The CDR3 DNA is TGTGCCAGCAGCTTAGACAGGGCCGAGTATGGCTACACCTTC. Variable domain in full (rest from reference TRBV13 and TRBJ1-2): AAGVIQSPRHLIKEKRETATLKCYPIPRHDTVYWYQQGPGQDPQFLISFYEKMQSDKGSIPDRFSAQQFSDYHSELNMSSLELGDSALYFCASSLDRAEYGYTFGSGTRLTVV.

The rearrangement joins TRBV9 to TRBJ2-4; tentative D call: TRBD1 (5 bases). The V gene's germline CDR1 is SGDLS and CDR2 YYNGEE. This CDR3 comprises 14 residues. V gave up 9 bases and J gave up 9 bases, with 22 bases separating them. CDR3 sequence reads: CAIQRQRQTGIQYF. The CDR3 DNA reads TGTGCCATCCAAAGACAGCGCCAGACGGGCATTCAGTACTTC.

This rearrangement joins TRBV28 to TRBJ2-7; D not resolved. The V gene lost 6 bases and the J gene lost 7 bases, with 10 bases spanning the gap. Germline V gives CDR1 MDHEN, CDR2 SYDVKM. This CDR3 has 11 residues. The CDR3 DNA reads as TGTGCCAGCAGCCTCTTTTCGGAGCAGTACTTC. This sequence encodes CASSLFSEQYF. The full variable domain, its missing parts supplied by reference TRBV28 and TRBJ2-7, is DVKVTQSSRYLVKRTGEKVFLECVQDMDHENMFWYRQDPGLGLRLIYFSYDVKMKEKGDIPEGYSVSREKKERFSLILESASTNQTSMYLCASSLFSEQYFGPGTRLTVT.

The CDR3 DNA reads as TGTGCCAGCAGTCCAAGACAGGGTGCTCGTCTCCAGGGAAAACTGTTTTTT. Its translation is CASSPRQGARLQGKLFF. The genes are TRBV27 and TRBJ1-4; 7 bases line up with TRBD1. The germline gives CDR1 MNHEY, CDR2 SMNVEV (reference sequence). This CDR3 has 17 residues. V trimming: 5 bases; J trimming: 10 bases; junction bases outside the gene matches: 19. Full variable domain (rest looked up from reference TRBV27 and TRBJ1-4): EAQVTQNPRYLITVTGKKLTVTCSQNMNHEYMSWYRQDPGLGLRQIYYSMNVEVTDKGDVPEGYKVSRKEKRNFPLILESPSPNQTSLYFCASSPRQGARLQGKLFFGSGTQLSVL.

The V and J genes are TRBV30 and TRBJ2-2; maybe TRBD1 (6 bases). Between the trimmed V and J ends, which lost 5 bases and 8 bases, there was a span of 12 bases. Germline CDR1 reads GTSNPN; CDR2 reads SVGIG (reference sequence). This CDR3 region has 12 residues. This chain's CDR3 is CAWQNRAGELFF. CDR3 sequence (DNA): TGTGCCTGGCAAAACAGGGCAGGGGAGCTGTTTTTT.